The T cell receptor (beta chain) described here comes from a study of T-cell memory formation after mild COVID-19. Study-level points and caveats: Clones contracting across day 15 to 85 had a balanced CD4/CD8 profile; later expanding clones leaned CD4+. CD4+ contracting clones were mainly CM and EM; CD8+ ones, EMRA.

Germline CDR1 and CDR2: MNHEY and SMNVEV (reference sequence). Deletions cut 3 bases from V and 2 bases from J, with 6 bases between. The CDR3 loop spans 13 amino acids. TCR alpha and TCR beta cDNA libraries with sample barcodes and UMIs came from 5'RACE using constant-segment primers. From the 5' RACE reads, TCRdb called clonotypes with MiXCR, one entry per CDR3 protein. This table holds around 49,000 distinct CDR3 sequences, roughly a quarter found once. This clonotype turned up a few times. Its cognate antigen is unknown. The receptor was isolated from a man younger than 35 who had mild COVID-19 (a few samples of this study predate the infection). Cell type and time point are not known. The chain carries TRBV27 and TRBJ2-3; D is unclear. Sequenced: PBMCs or a T cell subset sorted from them (not recorded which). The CDR3 DNA sequence: TGTGCCAGCAGTTTTACCAACACAGATACGCAGTATTTT. Its translation: CASSFTNTDTQYF.